These T cell receptor beta chains were read from a single sample in a study of blood T cells in healthy people across ages. Each CDR3 protein is one row after TCRdb ran MiXCR on the 5' RACE reads. This repertoire shows about 580,000 distinct CDR3 sequences, around 48% found once; its top ten account for roughly 25%. Sequenced: blood. The origin of the receptors is a man aged 80 or over in good health. The CDR3 runs from the conserved cysteine through the conserved F or W. D genes are given only for firm matches.

. | TRBV4-3 | CASSQDFTQRDGYTF
. | TRBV6-1 | CASSDVGYGYTF
TRBD1 | TRBV2 | CASSVVTGATGELFF
. | TRBV7-2 | CASSYRESFYGYTF
TRBD1 | TRBV20-1 | CSARDLEGRTGKFYEQYF
TRBD2 | TRBV6-6 | CASSYSGGGAADTQYF
. | TRBV6-5 | CASRTQGAGELFF
TRBD1 | TRBV12-3/TRBV12-4 | CASSLDRDEQFF
. | TRBV29-1 | CSVEGGGVGETQYF
. | TRBV6-6 | CASSYESAYEQYF
. | TRBV29-1 | CSVPQKETQFF
. | TRBV5-1 | CASSLEGPGTDTQYF
. | TRBV24-1 | CATSDGQRNQPQHF
. | TRBV5-1 | CASRFSAGYQETQYF
. | TRBV6-5 | CASSYSGLSTDTQYF
. | TRBV6-5 | CATDGYTF
. | TRBV20-1 | CSALTGYEQFF
. | TRBV7-2 | CASSLAPAVKNIQYF
. | TRBV5-1 | CASSLVAEWAYEQYF
. | TRBV20-1 | CSGLSTDTQYF
. | TRBV6-5 | CASSYSGGQDTQYF
. | TRBV6-5 | CASSYSYGGHSGANVLTF
. | TRBV10-3 | CAISGGRIDSEQFF
TRBD2 | TRBV9 | CASSGRGSGASTDTQYF
. | TRBV18 | CASSPPTGPLGNYGYTF
. | TRBV20-1 | CSARAGARDTQYF
. | TRBV9 | CASTRRPTDTQYF
TRBD1 | TRBV20-1 | CSSRTGSKNEQFF
TRBD1 | TRBV7-9 | CASSIQGTANTEAFF